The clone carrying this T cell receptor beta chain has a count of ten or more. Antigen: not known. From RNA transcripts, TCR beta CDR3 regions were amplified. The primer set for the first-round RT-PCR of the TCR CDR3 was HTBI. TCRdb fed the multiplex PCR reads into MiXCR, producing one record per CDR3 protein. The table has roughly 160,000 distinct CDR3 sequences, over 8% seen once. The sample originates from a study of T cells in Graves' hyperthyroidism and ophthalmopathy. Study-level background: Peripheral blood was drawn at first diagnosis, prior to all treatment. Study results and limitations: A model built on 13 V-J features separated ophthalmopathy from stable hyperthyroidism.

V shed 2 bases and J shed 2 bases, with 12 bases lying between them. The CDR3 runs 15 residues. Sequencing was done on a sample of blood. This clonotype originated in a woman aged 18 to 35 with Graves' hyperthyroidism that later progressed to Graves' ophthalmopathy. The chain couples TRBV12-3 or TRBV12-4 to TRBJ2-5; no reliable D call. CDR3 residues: CASSLLSTDQETQYF. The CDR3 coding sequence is TGTGCCAGCAGTTTATTGTCTACAGATCAAGAGACCCAGTACTTC.